This TCR beta chain was obtained from a study of OX40 agonist ivuxolimab in advanced cancers. About the investigation overall: Ivuxolimab, which targeted the costimulatory receptor OX40 (CD134), was an agonistic, fully human IgG2 monoclonal antibody. Intravenous ivuxolimab was administered to patients every 2 weeks at six dose levels: 0.01, 0.1, 0.3, 1.5, 3 and 10 mg/kg. Of the roughly 50 dose-escalation patients, hepatocellular carcinoma was present in roughly 19, melanoma in approximately 15, renal cell carcinoma in 9 and head and neck cancer in 9. In the dose-escalation cohort, 65% to 90% of patients were male, and the mean age was roughly 60 years, with a range of roughly 20 to 80. Patients were allowed to have had prior anti-PD-1, anti-PD-L1 or anti-CTLA-4 therapy, and around two fifths of the dose-escalation patients had been treated with checkpoint inhibitors. Partial responses occurred in three dose-escalation patients, of whom one had hepatocellular carcinoma and two had cutaneous melanoma. Peripheral TCRbeta sequencing aimed to test whether ivuxolimab altered TCR sequence diversity and caused clonal T-cell expansion. The paper describes the monotherapy dose-escalation part (N of about 52 patients) of the phase I trial of ivuxolimab.

Study-wide findings and limitations: The antigen specificity of the peripheral T cells that underwent clonal expansion was not determined. In partial responders in the 0.1-3.0 mg/kg groups, normalized peripheral clonal expansion was found to be among the lowest, especially among CD8+ T cells. After ivuxolimab, more expanded clones were found on average in CD8+ T cells than in CD4+ T cells. Clonal expansion of both CD4+ and CD8+ blood T cells was observed from baseline to week 6 at doses 0.1 to 3.0 mg/kg. Low levels of normalized T-cell clonal expansion were also seen in some nonresponding patients.

Patients with autoimmune disease history or receiving systemic immunosuppression were excluded from the trial. Peripheral blood for TCR sequencing was collected from all dose cohorts at baseline, on cycle 4 day 1, and on cycle 7 day 1. Samples came from an open-label, multicenter, first-in-human phase I dose-escalation trial of ivuxolimab. Adults with locally advanced or metastatic melanoma, renal cell, hepatocellular, or head and neck squamous cell carcinoma were enrolled in the trial. CD4+ and CD8+ T cells were sorted separately from peripheral blood before TCR sequencing. With respect to this clone: Its antigen is not yet known. Base qualities are not provided; no much larger clone lies one nucleotide away.

Genomic DNA was isolated from the sorted cells so that the TCRbeta CDR3 region could be sequenced. The immunoSEQ Assay was used for sequencing of TCRbeta CDR3 regions. Entries here come from immuneACCESS through TCRdb and include only in-frame sequences with V and J called. Some clones fail to appear in such tables; in the studies checked, an unresolved V gene covers under half of the shortfall, and the cause of the remainder is unknown. The table for this sample lists 85,000 to 120,000 clones; approximately 90% of them were counted only once. The ten top clones hold approximately 0.52% of the sample. The germline V and J ends show losses of 0 bases and 7 bases respectively, and no gene match explains 7 bases of the junction. Measured from the cysteine to the phenylalanine, the CDR3 is 15 residues long. Only CDR3 DNA remains: 45 bases, in frame from the first base. The germline V gene encodes CDR1 MGHRA and CDR2 YSYEKL.

The sample consisted of CD4+ or CD8+ T cells sorted from blood, taken in a trial of the OX40 agonist ivuxolimab. In this chain, TRBV4-1 is recombined with TRBJ1-2, and 8 junctional nucleotides match TRBD1. This TCR was recovered from an adult with an advanced solid tumor such as melanoma, head and neck, liver or kidney cancer. The CDR3 in this case is CASSQDIQGAGGYTF. The nucleotide sequence reads as follows: TGCGCCAGCAGCCAAGATATTCAGGGGGCGGGTGGCTACACCTTC.